These 8 T cell receptor beta chains were all obtained from the same sample, sequenced in a study of T cells after yellow fever vaccination. TCRdb processed the 5' RACE reads anew with MiXCR; each CDR3 protein has one entry. This sample carries about 580,000 distinct CDR3 sequences, roughly a sixth of them seen once, and the ten largest clones take around a sixth. Specimen: PBMCs, collected 5 days after the first yellow fever vaccination. These receptors were collected from a man in his late teens or twenties who received the YFV17D yellow fever vaccine.

This clonotype has more than one count but fewer than ten. J is TRBJ2-7 and V is TRBV7-2; TRBD1 is a possible D gene (6 bases). CDR3 length equals 15 residues. V was clipped by 3 bases and J by 4 bases, with 16 bases between them. Germline CDR1 is SGHTA and CDR2 is FQGNSA. CDR3 loop: CASSLSGQIFYEQYF. For the CDR3, the DNA is TGTGCCAGCAGCTTGTCCGGACAGATTTTTTACGAGCAGTACTTC.

Of note for this clonotype: Just one base apart from a much larger clone, this may be a read error. This chain links TRBV7-8 with TRBJ1-5, with 8 positions matching TRBD1. The V gene's germline CDR1 is SGHVS and CDR2 FQNEAQ. This CDR3 spans 14 amino acids. CDR3 loop: CASEIGQGNQPLHF. The CDR3 DNA sequence: TGTGCCAGCGAAATTGGACAGGGCAATCAGCCCCTGCATTTT.

The chain is built from TRBV7-3 and TRBJ2-2; the D is unclear. The V and J ends lost 1 base and 7 bases respectively, with 7 bases between them. CDR3 size: 13 residues. The V gene's germline CDR1 is SGHTA and CDR2 FQGTGA. The CDR3 region is CASSLIRDGELFF. The CDR3 bases are TGTGCCAGCAGCTTAATAAGGGACGGGGAGCTGTTTTTT.

This clonotype appeared a few times. This rearrangement joins TRBV6-5 to TRBJ1-2; tentatively, D is TRBD1 (5 bases). The germline gives CDR1 MNHEY, CDR2 SVGAGI. The CDR3 runs 15 residues. Trimming took off 2 bases at V and 4 bases at J, with 14 bases between the two ends. CDR3 amino acids: CASSYAPGFGYGYTF. CDR3 in DNA: TGTGCCAGCAGTTACGCGCCAGGGTTTGGCTATGGCTACACCTTC.

The chain joins TRBV18 to TRBJ2-4; 7 bases are shared with TRBD2. The trim removed 8 bases at V and 8 bases at J, leaving 12 bases unmatched. This CDR3 has 14 amino acids. The germline V gene encodes CDR1 KGHSH and CDR2 LQKENI. As DNA, the CDR3 is TGTGCCAGCGGACTGACTAGCTTCTTGGACATTCAGTACTTC. The encoded protein is CASGLTSFLDIQYF.

The V gene is TRBV7-9, the J gene TRBJ1-2; D is uncertain. The CDR3 runs 13 residues. Germline V gene sequence: CDR1 SEHNR, CDR2 FQNEAQ (reference sequence). V lost 1 base, J lost 3 bases, and 6 bases lay in between. CDR3 in amino acids: CASSLGIDYGYTF. The CDR3 nucleotides are TGTGCCAGCAGCTTAGGGATCGACTATGGCTACACCTTC.

This clonotype was detected only a few times. This rearrangement joins TRBV3-1 to TRBJ2-1; D may be TRBD1 (6 bases). Deletions cut 2 bases from V and 5 bases from J, with 10 bases between. CDR3 length: 14 residues. Germline-derived CDR1 and CDR2 are LGHDT and YNNKEL (reference sequence). For the CDR3, the DNA is TGTGCCAGCAGCCAATTGGGACACAACAATGAGCAGTTCTTC. This encodes CASSQLGHNNEQFF.

This clonotype was counted only a few times. The genes are TRBV4-2 and TRBJ1-4; D is perhaps TRBD1 (5 bases). Germline V gene data show CDR1 as LGHNA and CDR2 as YNFKEQ. Trimming pared 0 bases from V and 5 bases from J, leaving 10 bases between. CDR3 length: 15 amino acids. The CDR3 region has the DNA TGTGCCAGCAGCCAAGACCCGACAGAGAATGAAAAACTGTTTTTT. Translating it yields CASSQDPTENEKLFF.